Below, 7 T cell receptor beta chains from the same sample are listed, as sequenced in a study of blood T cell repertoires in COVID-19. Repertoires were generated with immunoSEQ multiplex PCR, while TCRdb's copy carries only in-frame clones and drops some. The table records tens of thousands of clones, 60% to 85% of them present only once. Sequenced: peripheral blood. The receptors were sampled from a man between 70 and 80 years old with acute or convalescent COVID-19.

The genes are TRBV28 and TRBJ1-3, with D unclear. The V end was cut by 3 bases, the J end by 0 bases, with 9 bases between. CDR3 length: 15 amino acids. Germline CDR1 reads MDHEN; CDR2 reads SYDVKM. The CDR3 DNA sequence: TGTGCCAGCAGTTTTCACGGGATCTCTGGAAACACCATATATTTT. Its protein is CASSFHGISGNTIYF.

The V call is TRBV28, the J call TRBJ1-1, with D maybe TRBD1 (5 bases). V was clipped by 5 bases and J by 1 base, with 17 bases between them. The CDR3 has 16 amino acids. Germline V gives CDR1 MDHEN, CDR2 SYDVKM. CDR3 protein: CASSPQDDRQNTEAFF. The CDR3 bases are TGTGCCAGCAGTCCACAAGACGACAGACAGAACACTGAAGCTTTCTTT.

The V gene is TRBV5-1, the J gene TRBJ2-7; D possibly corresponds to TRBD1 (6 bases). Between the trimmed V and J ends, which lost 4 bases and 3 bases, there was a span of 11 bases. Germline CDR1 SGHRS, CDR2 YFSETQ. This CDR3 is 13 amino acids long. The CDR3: CASSTGQNYEQYF. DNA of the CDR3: TGCGCCAGCAGCACCGGACAGAACTACGAGCAGTACTTC.

The CDR3 is CASSVLAGTDTQYF. Written as DNA, the CDR3 is TGTGCCAGCAGCGTACTAGCGGGCACAGATACGCAGTATTTT. The chain has TRBV7-2 and TRBJ2-3; 8 bases map to TRBD2. Germline lookup yields CDR1 SGHTA and CDR2 FQGNSA. The CDR3 is made up of 14 amino acids. V lost 5 bases and J lost 1; bases outside the gene matches: 2.

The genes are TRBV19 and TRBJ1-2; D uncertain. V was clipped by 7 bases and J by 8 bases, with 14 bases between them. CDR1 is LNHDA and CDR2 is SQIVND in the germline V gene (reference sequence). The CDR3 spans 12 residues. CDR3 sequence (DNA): TGTGCCAGTACCTCCAGTGCCTTCGGCTACACCTTC. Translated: CASTSSAFGYTF.

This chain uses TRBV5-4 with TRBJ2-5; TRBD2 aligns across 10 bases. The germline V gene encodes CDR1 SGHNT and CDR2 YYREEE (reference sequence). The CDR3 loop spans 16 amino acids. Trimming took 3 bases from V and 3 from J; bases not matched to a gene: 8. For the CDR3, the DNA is TGTGCCAGCAGCTGGGGTCTAGCGGGGGAGGAAGAGACCCAGTACTTC. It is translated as CASSWGLAGEEETQYF.

Here the CDR3 DNA reads TGCAGTGCCGGGGAGCAATCACCCCTCCACTTT. This encodes CSAGEQSPLHF. The genes are TRBV20-1 and TRBJ1-6; D remains ambiguous. From germline, CDR1 is DFQATT and CDR2 SNEGSKA (reference sequence). Trimming shortened V by 6 bases and J by 10 bases, and 10 bases separated the two germline ends. The CDR3 is made up of 11 amino acids.